One and the same sample provided the 28 T cell receptor beta chains below, sequenced in a study of Ad26.COV2.S vaccination and SARS-CoV-2 variants. The treatment was: 15 to 20 received Ad26.COV2.S at low or high dose, single or two shots; about 5 received placebo; per-sample allocation not given. Each sample was drawn 63 days after the first injection (of vaccine or placebo). The assay was immunoSEQ multiplex PCR, and TCRdb's table has in-frame clones only and misses some. The sample carries some 480,000 clones, about 83% recorded once. The sample consisted of peripheral blood, taken in a trial of Ad26.COV2.S vaccine versus placebo. These receptors were taken from a person aged 18-60 years who received the Ad26.COV2.S COVID-19 vaccine or a placebo.

The V call is TRBV5-4, the J call TRBJ2-7, with TRBD2 identical over 7 bases. From germline, CDR1 is SGHNT and CDR2 YYREEE (reference sequence). The CDR3 is made up of 17 amino acids. Losses at the gene ends were 4 bases for V and 4 bases for J; bases not matched to a gene: 17. In DNA form, the CDR3 reads TGTGCCAGCAGCCCCGGGGGGAATTTGTGGTGGGGGTACGAGCAGTACTTC. Translated, it gives CASSPGGNLWWGYEQYF.

The chain links TRBV4-3 to TRBJ1-3; 9 bases map to TRBD1. Germline V gene lookup returns CDR1 LGHNA and CDR2 YSLEER. Trimming took 4 bases from V and 4 from J; bases not matched to a gene: 11. The CDR3 loop spans 17 amino acids. CDR3 amino acids: CASSLIAGTGIGNTIYF. Written as DNA, the CDR3 is TGCGCCAGCAGCCTCATAGCCGGGACAGGGATAGGAAACACCATATATTTT.

This chain connects TRBV7-2 to TRBJ1-5; maybe TRBD1 (5 bases). From germline, CDR1 is SGHTA and CDR2 FQGNSA. The CDR3 has 15 residues. V lost 3 bases to trimming and J lost 0 bases, with 9 bases between them. The CDR3 protein is CASSFGGTSNQPQHF. The CDR3 DNA follows: TGTGCCAGCAGCTTCGGGGGGACTAGCAATCAGCCCCAGCATTTT.

This chain connects TRBV11-2 to TRBJ1-6; D call uncertain. Trimming left V 8 bases short and J 0 bases short, with 5 bases between. The germline V gene has CDR1 SGHAT and CDR2 FQNNGV. The CDR3 loop spans 13 amino acids. The CDR3 DNA sequence: TGTGCCAGCGGGAGCTCCTATAATTCACCCCTCCACTTT. It yields the protein CASGSSYNSPLHF. Complete variable domain (other parts from reference TRBV11-2 and TRBJ1-6): EAGVAQSPRYKIIEKRQSVAFWCNPISGHATLYWYQQILGQGPKLLIQFQNNGVVDDSQLPKDRFSAERLKGVDSTLKIQPAKLEDSAVYLCASGSSYNSPLHFGNGTRLTVT.

V usage is TRBV11-2 and J usage is TRBJ2-5; a weak D match, TRBD2 (6 bases). V was cut by 4 bases and J by 4 bases, with 16 bases left in between. Germline V gene sequence: CDR1 SGHAT, CDR2 FQNNGV. The CDR3 is made up of 15 amino acids. The CDR3 bases are TGTGCCAGCAGCTCCGGCGGAGGGACTGGAGAGACCCAGTACTTC. It yields the protein CASSSGGGTGETQYF.

The V call is TRBV7-2, the J call TRBJ1-1; the D gene is possibly TRBD1 (5 bases). Per the germline V gene, CDR1 is SGHTA and CDR2 is FQGNSA. The length of the CDR3 is 13 residues. V was pared by 5 bases and J by 1 base, with 8 bases between. CDR3 DNA sequence: TGTGCCAGCAGCGAACAGGCGAACACTGAAGCTTTCTTT. Translating it yields CASSEQANTEAFF.

V and J are TRBV19 and TRBJ2-2, with TRBD2 matching over 11 bases. Germline V gene data show CDR1 as LNHDA and CDR2 as SQIVND (reference sequence). V dropped 7 bases and J dropped 1; count of bases not matched to a gene: 5. The CDR3 consists of 16 residues. The CDR3 region has the DNA TGTGCCAGTAAGGCGCTAGCGGGAGGGAACACCGGGGAGCTGTTTTTT. Translated, it gives CASKALAGGNTGELFF.

Details on this clone: This may be a read error, as it is one base from a much larger clone. CDR3 DNA sequence: TGCAGCGTTGTTTTTTCCTACGAGCAGTACTTC. This codes for CSVVFSYEQYF. The chain recombines TRBV29-1 with TRBJ2-7; D not resolved. The V and J ends lost 4 bases and 1 base respectively, with 5 bases between them. Germline loops: CDR1 SQVTM, CDR2 ANQGSEA. The CDR3 has 11 residues.

The genes are TRBV7-9 and TRBJ1-2; TRBD1 agrees at 12 bases. The CDR3 is 16 residues long. V was clipped by 5 bases and J by 3 bases; unmatched bases: 7. Germline CDR1 SEHNR, CDR2 FQNEAQ (reference sequence). This chain's CDR3 is CASSPRDRGLDYGYTF. The CDR3 DNA is TGTGCCAGCAGCCCACGGGACAGGGGGCTCGACTATGGCTACACCTTC.

This chain links TRBV4-1 with TRBJ1-5; 7 positions match TRBD1. The germline V gene has CDR1 MGHRA and CDR2 YSYEKL. The CDR3 covers 15 residues. With 4 bases clipped from V and 4 bases from J, the junction kept 7 bases outside the gene matches. CDR3 loop: CASSLVGDSNQPQHF. DNA for the CDR3: TGCGCCAGCAGCCTGGTCGGGGACAGTAATCAGCCCCAGCATTTT.

This clone was found once. The V gene is TRBV7-9, the J gene TRBJ2-1; the D gene could be TRBD1 or TRBD2 (6 bases each). The CDR3 covers 14 residues. The V gene lost 7 bases and the J gene lost 8 bases, with 18 bases spanning the gap. CDR1 SEHNR and CDR2 FQNEAQ come from the germline V gene (reference sequence). This CDR3 is CASTKWGASDEQFF. The CDR3, as DNA: TGTGCCAGCACTAAATGGGGGGCCAGCGATGAGCAGTTCTTC.

The rearrangement joins TRBV9 to TRBJ1-2, with D unclear. The CDR3 is 13 amino acids. Germline V gene data show CDR1 as SGDLS and CDR2 as YYNGEE. V lost 6 bases to trimming and J lost 1 base, with 10 bases between them. The CDR3 protein is CASTRGLNYGYTF. The DNA of the CDR3 is TGTGCCAGCACCCGAGGCCTTAACTATGGCTACACCTTC. The whole variable domain, filled in from reference TRBV9 and TRBJ1-2, reads DSGVTQTPKHLITATGQRVTLRCSPRSGDLSVYWYQQSLDQGLQFLIQYYNGEERAKGNILERFSAQQFPDLHSELNLSSLELGDSALYFCASTRGLNYGYTFGSGTRLTVV.

The rearrangement uses TRBV6-4 and TRBJ2-2; possible D gene TRBD2, 7 bases. With 5 bases removed from V and 4 bases from J, the gap between germline ends came to 26 bases. The germline CDR1 and CDR2 sequences are MRHNA and SNTAGT. The CDR3 covers 19 residues. The CDR3 nucleotides read TGTGCCAGCAGTCCCGGAGGGGGGCGGGAGAAGTATGGCACCGGGGAGCTGTTTTTT. This gives the protein CASSPGGGREKYGTGELFF.

The chain has TRBV5-4 and TRBJ2-7; no firm D call. Germline-derived CDR1 and CDR2 are SGHNT and YYREEE (reference sequence). This CDR3 spans 12 amino acids. V was pared by 4 bases and J by 3 bases, with 8 bases between. The CDR3 DNA reads as TGTGCCAGCAGCACCGACCACTACGAGCAGTACTTC. This codes for CASSTDHYEQYF.

This chain joins TRBV11-2 and TRBJ2-7; D is unresolved. Germline-derived CDR1 and CDR2 are SGHAT and FQNNGV. The CDR3 length is 14 residues. Trimming stripped 4 bases from V and 2 bases from J, with 12 bases between. CDR3 coding DNA: TGTGCCAGCAGCTCGTATTCAGATACCTACGAGCAGTACTTC. Translating gives CASSSYSDTYEQYF.

The V gene is TRBV30, the J gene TRBJ1-6; D gene unclear. Germline V gene data show CDR1 as GTSNPN and CDR2 as SVGIG (reference sequence). This CDR3 comprises 16 residues. Trimming took off 0 bases at V and 0 bases at J, with 9 bases between the two ends. This CDR3 is CAWSVHVISYNSPLHF. CDR3 nucleotides: TGTGCCTGGAGTGTACATGTGATCTCCTATAATTCACCCCTCCACTTT.

The rearrangement links TRBV28 to TRBJ1-1, with TRBD1 as a possible D gene (5 bases). Germline CDR1 is MDHEN and CDR2 is SYDVKM. The CDR3 totals 14 residues. Trimming cost V 2 bases and J 4 bases, with 11 bases left between them. The CDR3 protein is CASSLERGATEAFF. The CDR3 DNA is TGTGCCAGCAGTTTAGAGAGGGGCGCCACTGAAGCTTTCTTT.

The gene calls are TRBV27 and TRBJ2-3; D is possibly TRBD1 (6 bases). This CDR3 contains 16 residues. The V and J ends lost 4 bases and 6 bases respectively, with 20 bases between them. Germline values: CDR1 MNHEY, CDR2 SMNVEV (reference sequence). The CDR3 region is CASSYQRNRAGDTQYF. The CDR3 nucleotides read TGTGCCAGCAGTTACCAGAGGAACAGGGCCGGCGATACGCAGTATTTT.

The chain has TRBV6-5 and TRBJ2-1; possible D gene TRBD2, 7 bases. This CDR3 has 15 amino acids. V was clipped by 2 bases and J by 5 bases, with 13 bases between them. CDR1 and CDR2 from the germline V gene are MNHEY and SVGAGI. This CDR3 is CASSYPRGLDNEQFF. The CDR3 nucleotides read TGTGCCAGCAGTTACCCGCGGGGGCTCGACAATGAGCAGTTCTTC.

This clone was detected once. The rearrangement links TRBV11-2 to TRBJ2-7; D remains ambiguous. The CDR3 contains 13 residues. Germline lookup yields CDR1 SGHAT and CDR2 FQNNGV. V was cut by 5 bases and J by 2 bases, with 10 bases left in between. Here the CDR3 reads CASSNGRTYEQYF. The CDR3 DNA sequence: TGTGCCAGCAGCAACGGCAGAACCTACGAGCAGTACTTC. The whole variable domain, filled in from reference TRBV11-2 and TRBJ2-7, reads EAGVAQSPRYKIIEKRQSVAFWCNPISGHATLYWYQQILGQGPKLLIQFQNNGVVDDSQLPKDRFSAERLKGVDSTLKIQPAKLEDSAVYLCASSNGRTYEQYFGPGTRLTVT.

The chain combines TRBV19 with TRBJ1-2; the match to TRBD1 covers 12 bases. J lost 8 bases, V lost 7 bases, and 11 bases had no gene match. Germline CDR1 LNHDA, CDR2 SQIVND (reference sequence). This CDR3 is 15 amino acids long. The CDR3 is CASTYPGQGARGYTF. CDR3 coding DNA: TGTGCCAGTACATATCCGGGACAGGGGGCGCGCGGCTACACCTTC.

V and J are TRBV5-4 and TRBJ2-2; D call uncertain. The germline V gene has CDR1 SGHNT and CDR2 YYREEE (reference sequence). The CDR3 spans 13 residues. V lost 4 bases, J lost 1 base, and 5 bases lay in between. The DNA for the CDR3 is TGTGCCAGCAGCCCAGGGAACACCGGGGAGCTGTTTTTT. It encodes CASSPGNTGELFF. The whole variable domain, filled in from reference TRBV5-4 and TRBJ2-2, reads ETGVTQSPTHLIKTRGQQVTLRCSSQSGHNTVSWYQQALGQGPQFIFQYYREEENGRGNFPPRFSGLQFPNYSSELNVNALELDDSALYLCASSPGNTGELFFGEGSRLTVL.

The chain links TRBV10-3 to TRBJ1-1; perhaps TRBD1 as D (6 bases). Germline CDR1 is ENHRY and CDR2 is SYGVKD. The CDR3 extends over 12 amino acids. Trimming left V 4 bases short and J 5 bases short, with 8 bases between. The CDR3 region is CAISVRGTEAFF. CDR3 bases: TGTGCCATCAGTGTCAGGGGAACTGAAGCTTTCTTT.

The chain combines TRBV12-3 or TRBV12-4 with TRBJ2-3; D not resolved. The CDR3 spans 12 residues. Trimming removed 3 bases at V and 6 bases at J, with 7 bases between. The CDR3 spells CASSLLGDTQYF. DNA of the CDR3: TGTGCCAGCAGTTTGCTAGGTGATACGCAGTATTTT.

The chain has TRBV6-2 or TRBV6-3 and TRBJ2-6; 11 nucleotides match TRBD2. Germline CDR1 is MNHEY and CDR2 is SVGEGT. J was trimmed by 3 bases and V by 5 bases; bases with no gene match: 9. The CDR3 has 18 amino acids. This CDR3 reads CASSPIPLAGDGANVLTF. For the CDR3, the DNA is TGTGCCAGCAGTCCAATACCACTAGCGGGAGATGGGGCCAACGTCCTGACTTTC.

V usage is TRBV10-3 and J usage is TRBJ1-6; possibly TRBD1 for D (5 bases). The CDR3 covers 17 residues. Germline V gives CDR1 ENHRY, CDR2 SYGVKD. Trimming cost V 0 bases and J 6 bases, with 15 bases left between them. CDR3 in DNA: TGTGCCATCAGTGAGTCGGCAGGGAGAGCGGGTAATTCACCCCTCCACTTT. This codes for CAISESAGRAGNSPLHF.

The rearrangement links TRBV5-1 to TRBJ2-3; a possible D gene is TRBD2 (6 bases). This CDR3 is built from 14 residues. Trimming removed 4 bases from V and 4 bases from J, with 13 bases in between. CDR1 and CDR2 from the germline V gene are SGHRS and YFSETQ. The CDR3 region has the DNA TGCGCCAGCAGCCCGGGCGGGAATCCAGATACGCAGTATTTT. This sequence encodes CASSPGGNPDTQYF.

The chain is built from TRBV6-2 or TRBV6-3 and TRBJ2-1; possibly TRBD1 or TRBD2 for D (6 bases each). Trimming pared 5 bases from V and 10 bases from J, leaving 24 bases between. The CDR3 runs 16 residues. Germline lookup yields CDR1 MNHEY and CDR2 SVGEGT. CDR3 residues: CASSTPGTTGAREQFF. DNA of the CDR3: TGTGCCAGCAGTACCCCCGGGACGACGGGGGCGAGGGAGCAGTTCTTC.